A single sample is the source of the 27 T cell receptor beta chains below, sequenced in a study of T cells in Graves' hyperthyroidism and ophthalmopathy. From RNA transcripts, TCR beta CDR3 regions were amplified. First-round RT-PCR with HTBI primers amplified the TCR CDR3 region. TCRdb used MiXCR to reprocess the multiplex PCR reads, holding one entry per CDR3 protein. The sample includes some 490,000 distinct CDR3 sequences, 16% of them seen just once. Sequenced: blood. These receptors were collected from a woman aged 30 to 39 with Graves' ophthalmopathy.

A few counts support this clonotype. The chain recombines TRBV20-1 with TRBJ1-2; D gene unclear. The germline CDR1 and CDR2 sequences are DFQATT and SNEGSKA (reference sequence). The CDR3 loop spans 14 amino acids. The CDR3 reads CSPSFGKGNYGYTF. CDR3 DNA: TGCAGCCCCTCCTTCGGGAAAGGGAACTATGGCTACACCTTC.

CDR3 DNA: TGCAGTGCTGAGAATGATGACTCTGGGGCCAACGTCCTGACTTTC. Amino acids: CSAENDDSGANVLTF. The V call is TRBV20-1, the J call TRBJ2-6; D is ambiguous. This CDR3 is 15 amino acids long. The germline V and J ends were trimmed by 5 bases and 0 bases, with 11 bases remaining between them. Germline CDR1 reads DFQATT; CDR2 reads SNEGSKA (reference sequence).

This clonotype was found many times. The J gene is TRBJ2-1, the V gene TRBV18, with D possibly TRBD2 on 6 matching bases. CDR3 length equals 15 residues. Trimming took 3 bases from V and 4 from J, leaving 13 bases between them. Germline V lookup: CDR1 KGHSH, CDR2 LQKENI. The CDR3 nucleotides are TGTGCCAGCTCACCGGCTAGCGAGAAATACAATGAGCAGTTCTTC. It codes for CASSPASEKYNEQFF.

This chain links TRBV30 with TRBJ1-5; D unresolved. This CDR3 has 13 amino acids. The germline V gene has CDR1 GTSNPN and CDR2 SVGIG (reference sequence). V was clipped by 2 bases and J by 5 bases, with 10 bases between them. CDR3 sequence (DNA): TGTGCCTGGAGTAGATCGGGAGATCAGCCCCAGCATTTT. This codes for CAWSRSGDQPQHF.

This clonotype came up many times. The chain couples TRBV2 to TRBJ2-5; no reliable D call. Germline CDR1 is SNHLY and CDR2 is FYNNEI. V was shortened by 1 base and J by 5 bases, with 8 bases between the two germline ends. CDR3 length: 13 amino acids. The CDR3 loop reads CASSEGTAETQYF. The CDR3, as DNA: TGTGCCAGCAGTGAAGGAACAGCGGAGACCCAGTACTTC.

This chain joins TRBV7-2 and TRBJ2-7; 7 bases align to TRBD1. Unmatched junction bases numbered 8, after V lost 2 bases and J lost 4 bases. Germline CDR1 SGHTA, CDR2 FQGNSA. The CDR3 consists of 15 residues. The CDR3 DNA follows: TGTGCCAGCAGCTTAAGGGACAGTCAAGGGTACGAGCAGTACTTC. Encoded protein: CASSLRDSQGYEQYF.

This clonotype was counted ten times or more. The chain carries TRBV28 and TRBJ2-7; a weak D match, TRBD1 (6 bases). Germline V CDR1 and CDR2: MDHEN, SYDVKM. The length of the CDR3 is 14 residues. V was trimmed by 5 bases and J by 1 base, leaving 12 bases between them. The CDR3 loop is CASSPPTGSYEQYF. The CDR3 nucleotides are TGTGCCAGCAGTCCCCCAACAGGGTCCTACGAGCAGTACTTC.

This clonotype showed up just a few times. The chain carries TRBV11-1 and TRBJ2-7, with TRBD1 matching 7 bases. The germline V gene has CDR1 SGHAT and CDR2 FQDESV (reference sequence). V lost 8 bases and J lost 7; bases outside the gene matches: 11. The CDR3 spans 13 residues. The CDR3 loop reads CASAQTGSREQYF. CDR3 bases: TGTGCCAGCGCCCAGACAGGGTCTCGGGAGCAGTACTTC.

This clonotype occurred many times. V and J are TRBV20-1 and TRBJ1-3; tentatively, D is TRBD1 (6 bases). V lost 6 bases and J lost 4, with 13 bases in between. The germline gives CDR1 DFQATT, CDR2 SNEGSKA (reference sequence). This CDR3 is built from 13 residues. The CDR3 nucleotides are TGCAGTGCCCTAAGGGGGGACGGAAACACCATATATTTT. Translating it yields CSALRGDGNTIYF.

This clonotype was seen many times. The V and J genes are TRBV5-1 and TRBJ1-5; 9 bases line up with TRBD1. CDR3 length: 15 amino acids. CDR1 and CDR2 from the germline V gene are SGHRS and YFSETQ. Trimming at V came to 4 bases and at J to 5 bases, leaving 7 bases not matched to a gene. CDR3 nucleotide sequence: TGCGCCAGCAGCCCTGGGACAGGGTTGGATCAGCCCCAGCATTTT. Translation: CASSPGTGLDQPQHF.

J is TRBJ2-1 and V is TRBV6-1; no definite D call. This CDR3 comprises 14 residues. Per the germline V gene, CDR1 is MNHNS and CDR2 is SASEGT. Between the trimmed V and J ends, which lost 7 bases and 7 bases, there was a span of 17 bases. The CDR3 DNA reads TGTGCCAGCAAAATCAAAGACGGTCAGAATGAGCAGTTCTTC. Encoded protein: CASKIKDGQNEQFF.

This clonotype was recorded at least ten times. The V call is TRBV7-9, the J call TRBJ2-7; D remains ambiguous. In germline, CDR1 is SEHNR, CDR2 FQNEAQ (reference sequence). The CDR3 contains 13 residues. With 2 bases removed from V and 2 bases from J, the gap between germline ends came to 7 bases. The CDR3 region has the DNA TGTGCCAGCAGCTTAACGGTAGCCTACGAGCAGTACTTC. Translating it yields CASSLTVAYEQYF.

Ten or more counts support this clonotype. V and J are TRBV7-2 and TRBJ2-1, with 12 positions matching TRBD2. The CDR3 has 16 residues. The junction had 12 bases not matched to a gene; V was cut back by 5 bases and J by 10 bases. Germline-derived CDR1 and CDR2 are SGHTA and FQGNSA. The CDR3 loop is CASSLTSGRLGPEQFF. The DNA for the CDR3 is TGTGCCAGCAGCCTCACTAGCGGGAGGCTGGGACCCGAGCAGTTCTTC.

The table lists this clonotype with many counts. This CDR3 reads CASSPGTSGNQETQYF. Here the CDR3 DNA reads TGTGCCAGCAGCCCCGGGACTAGCGGAAACCAAGAGACCCAGTACTTC. The chain recombines TRBV11-3 with TRBJ2-5, with 11 bases aligning to TRBD2. The CDR3 is 16 amino acids. J lost 0 bases, V lost 5 bases, and 5 bases had no gene match. Germline V lookup: CDR1 SGHNT, CDR2 YENEEA. The complete variable domain, with remaining parts taken from reference TRBV11-3 and TRBJ2-5, reads EAGVVQSPRYKIIEKKQPVAFWCNPISGHNTLYWYLQNLGQGPELLIRYENEEAVDDSQLPKDRFSAERLKGVDSTLKIQPAELGDSAVYLCASSPGTSGNQETQYFGPGTRLLVL.

This clonotype was seen a handful of times. The chain has TRBV2 and TRBJ2-7, with D possibly TRBD2 on 6 matching bases. Germline V gene sequence: CDR1 SNHLY, CDR2 FYNNEI. The CDR3 has 15 amino acids. Trimming shortened V by 7 bases and J by 2 bases, and 18 bases separated the two germline ends. DNA of the CDR3: TGTGCCAGCAAGGACTATTCCGCCCTTACCTACGAGCAGTACTTC. Translation gives CASKDYSALTYEQYF.

Note on this clonotype: This sequence may be a read error, since a much larger clone differs from it by one base. V gene TRBV24-1 combines with J gene TRBJ2-7; TRBD1 or TRBD2 may be the D gene (6 bases each). CDR3 length: 14 amino acids. Germline CDR1 KGHDR, CDR2 SFDVKD. CDR3 protein: CATLRQGRSYGQYF. CDR3 sequence (DNA): TGTGCCACCCTAAGGCAGGGGAGGTCCTACGGGCAGTACTTC.

This clonotype was observed many times. The chain is built from TRBV12-3 or TRBV12-4 and TRBJ1-5; D is unresolved. The CDR3 loop spans 15 amino acids. Trimming removed 8 bases at V and 2 bases at J, with 16 bases between. Here the CDR3 reads CASRSGNQGNQPQHF. CDR3 DNA sequence: TGTGCCAGCCGATCCGGGAATCAGGGCAATCAGCCCCAGCATTTT.

This clonotype was counted many times. This chain links TRBV2 with TRBJ2-3; D is uncertain. V was cut by 8 bases and J by 6 bases, with 15 bases left in between. CDR3 size: 13 residues. Germline CDR1 reads SNHLY; CDR2 reads FYNNEI. The DNA of the CDR3 is TGTGCCAGCGGCACAAGTACGTGGGATACGCAGTATTTT. Residues: CASGTSTWDTQYF.

The rearrangement links TRBV12-3 or TRBV12-4 to TRBJ1-3; a weak D match, TRBD1 (5 bases). CDR3 length: 15 residues. V dropped 5 bases and J dropped 0 bases, with 11 bases sitting between them. DNA for the CDR3: TGTGCCAGCAGTCTTAGGGGATTCTCTGGAAACACCATATATTTT. Its protein product is CASSLRGFSGNTIYF.

This clonotype has a count of ten or more. The chain couples TRBV6-2 or TRBV6-3 to TRBJ1-5; D is unclear. CDR1 is MNHEY, CDR2 SVGEGT, per germline. The V and J ends lost 4 bases and 0 bases respectively, with 16 bases between them. The CDR3 runs to 17 residues. The CDR3 DNA sequence: TGTGCCAGCAGTTTGGGCTCCGTGCCCTATAGCAATCAGCCCCAGCATTTT. It specifies CASSLGSVPYSNQPQHF.

The sample holds many counts of this clonotype. The genes are TRBV2 and TRBJ2-7; tentatively, D is TRBD2 (7 bases). This CDR3 comprises 14 residues. V lost 9 bases to trimming and J lost 5 bases, with 20 bases between them. Germline V lookup: CDR1 SNHLY, CDR2 FYNNEI. The CDR3 protein is CASLWGGGRNEQYF. CDR3 bases: TGTGCCAGTCTCTGGGGAGGGGGTCGGAACGAGCAGTACTTC.

This clonotype was seen many times. This rearrangement joins TRBV28 to TRBJ2-1; 11 bases line up with TRBD2. Looked up from germline, CDR1 is MDHEN and CDR2 is SYDVKM. The ends lost 6 bases at V and 0 bases at J; junction bases unmatched: 4. The CDR3 totals 16 residues. The CDR3 DNA reads TGTGCCAGCAGCCGCACTAGCGGGGGCTCCTACAATGAGCAGTTCTTC. This translates into CASSRTSGGSYNEQFF.

This clonotype was observed a handful of times. The chain combines TRBV3-1 with TRBJ2-2; D remains unclear. CDR1 is LGHDT and CDR2 is YNNKEL in the germline V gene (reference sequence). The length of the CDR3 is 13 residues. Trimming cost V 3 bases and J 8 bases, with 10 bases left between them. Here the CDR3 reads CASSQGFRGELFF. The CDR3 nucleotides read TGTGCCAGCAGCCAGGGTTTTCGGGGGGAGCTGTTTTTT.

This clonotype was observed a handful of times. The chain couples TRBV28 to TRBJ2-6; TRBD1 matches at 7 bases. The V and J ends lost 0 bases and 0 bases, in that order; junction bases with no gene match: 11. Germline-derived CDR1 and CDR2 are MDHEN and SYDVKM. This CDR3 comprises 20 residues. The CDR3 protein is CASSLWGQGDPSSGANVLTF. DNA of the CDR3: TGTGCCAGCAGTTTATGGGGTCAGGGGGACCCTAGCTCTGGGGCCAACGTCCTGACTTTC. Drawing the rest from reference TRBV28 and TRBJ2-6, the complete variable domain is DVKVTQSSRYLVKRTGEKVFLECVQDMDHENMFWYRQDPGLGLRLIYFSYDVKMKEKGDIPEGYSVSREKKERFSLILESASTNQTSMYLCASSLWGQGDPSSGANVLTFGAGSRLTVL.

This clonotype was seen repeatedly, ten times or more. The CDR3 protein is CAWSVGTSGRREQFF. The CDR3 DNA follows: TGTGCCTGGAGTGTCGGGACTAGCGGGAGACGAGAGCAGTTCTTC. The rearrangement joins TRBV30 to TRBJ2-1; 14 bases are a match to TRBD2. Germline V gene data show CDR1 as GTSNPN and CDR2 as SVGIG (reference sequence). This CDR3 contains 15 residues. Trimming cost V 0 bases and J 10 bases; bases outside gene matches: 5.

The V call is TRBV6-2 or TRBV6-3, the J call TRBJ1-4; D remains unclear. This CDR3 contains 13 residues. V lost 1 base and J lost 4, with 4 bases in between. Per germline, CDR1 MNHEY and CDR2 SVGEGT. In nucleotides, the CDR3 is TGTGCCAGCAGTTACTTTCGTAATGAAAAACTGTTTTTT. Its protein is CASSYFRNEKLFF.

V usage is TRBV14 and J usage is TRBJ2-1, with unresolved D. This CDR3 comprises 13 residues. The V and J ends lost 2 bases and 7 bases respectively, with 9 bases between them. Per the germline V gene, CDR1 is SGHDN and CDR2 is FVKESK. The CDR3 spells CASSQTRQNEQFF. CDR3 bases: TGTGCCAGCAGCCAAACTCGTCAGAATGAGCAGTTCTTC.